The clone carrying this T cell receptor (beta chain) was seen at least ten times. These data originate in a study of blood T cells in healthy people across ages. Trimming pared 1 base from V and 5 bases from J, leaving 3 bases between. This CDR3 has 12 amino acids. CDR1 is SGHTA and CDR2 is FQGNSA in the germline V gene. Through a sample-barcoded 5' primer and a J-beta primer mix, a second PCR was run for about 6 to 11 cycles. TCRdb re-analysed the 5' RACE reads in MiXCR, keeping a single row per CDR3 protein. The sample holds 850,000 to 1,100,000 distinct CDR3 sequences, around two fifths seen once. V and J are TRBV7-2 and TRBJ1-5; D remains unclear. Source material: blood. The source is a man aged 18 to 29 in good health. Here the CDR3 DNA reads TGTGCCAGCAGCTTAGAGTATCAGCCCCAGCATTTT. It is translated as CASSLEYQPQHF. Looking up the rest from reference TRBV7-2 and TRBJ1-5 gives the full variable domain: GAGVSQSPSNKVTEKGKDVELRCDPISGHTALYWYRQSLGQGLEFLIYFQGNSAPDKSGLPSDRFSAERTGGSVSTLTIQRTQQEDSAVYLCASSLEYQPQHFGDGTRLSIL.